This T cell receptor beta chain was sequenced for a study of T cell responses to AZD1222 COVID-19 vaccine. Study results and caveats: Repertoires were collected only later (after the peak T cell response had occurred). Spike was spanned by vaccine-associated CD4 TCRs, with dominance at 160-218 and 743-854. Following two doses of AZD1222, Spike-specific TCR breadth and depth rose.

The sample holds a few counts of this clone. Its specificity is not known. TCRdb's table, derived via immunoSEQ multiplex PCR, lists solely in-frame clones and lacks some. Among tens of thousands of clones listed, 80% to 95% were seen once. This TCR was sampled from an adult in good health. The sequences come from peripheral blood, collected on day 0 of MenACWY control vaccination.

The CDR3 is CASSGDSLNTEAFF. CDR3 sequence (DNA): TGTGCCAGCAGCGGGGACAGTTTGAACACTGAAGCTTTCTTT. The rearrangement uses TRBV9 and TRBJ1-1; TRBD1 matches 7 bases. The CDR3 contains 14 residues. V lost 3 bases, J lost 0 bases, and 2 bases stayed unmatched. The V gene's germline CDR1 is SGDLS and CDR2 YYNGEE.